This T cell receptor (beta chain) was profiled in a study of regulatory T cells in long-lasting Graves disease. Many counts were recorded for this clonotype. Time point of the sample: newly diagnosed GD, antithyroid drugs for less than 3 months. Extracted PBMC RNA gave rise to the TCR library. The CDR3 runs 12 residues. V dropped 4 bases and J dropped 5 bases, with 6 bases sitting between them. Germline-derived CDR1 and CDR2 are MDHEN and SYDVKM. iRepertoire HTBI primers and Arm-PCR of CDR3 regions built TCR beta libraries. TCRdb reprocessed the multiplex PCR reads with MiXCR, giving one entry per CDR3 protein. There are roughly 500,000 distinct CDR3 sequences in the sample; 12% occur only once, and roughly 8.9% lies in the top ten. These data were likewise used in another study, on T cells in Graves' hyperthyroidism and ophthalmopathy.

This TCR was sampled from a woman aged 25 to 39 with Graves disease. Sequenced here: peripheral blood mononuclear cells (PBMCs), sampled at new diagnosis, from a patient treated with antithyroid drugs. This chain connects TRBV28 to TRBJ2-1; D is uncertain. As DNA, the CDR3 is TGTGCCAGCAGTTCTTGGGACAATGAGCAGTTCTTC. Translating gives CASSSWDNEQFF.